The subject of this entry is one T cell receptor beta chain. Antigen specificity is unknown. Germline-derived CDR1 and CDR2 are SGHDT and YYEEEE. The ends were cut back, 1 base at V and 3 bases at J, with 7 bases in the middle. The CDR3 covers 13 residues. Method: immunoSEQ multiplex PCR; TCRdb's copy keeps in-frame clones and lacks some. The data contain some 16,000 clones, over 75% of them seen just once; the ten biggest clones take up approximately 19%. This sample is drawn from a study of ipilimumab plus nivolumab after autologous stem cell transplantation. Across the study: Patients received a median of roughly five ipilimumab and 8 or 9 nivolumab doses. The DLBCL group included primary refractory and relapsed cases.

General study findings and limits: Per the authors, repertoire, Treg and microbiota data justify further study.

Starting 14 to 28 days after autologous transplant, ipilimumab 1 mg/kg was given. The sequence derives from a male donor with diffuse large B-cell lymphoma. V gene TRBV5-6 combines with J gene TRBJ1-1; maybe TRBD1 (5 bases). The material was PBMCs, obtained in a trial of ipilimumab plus nivolumab as post-transplant consolidation. The CDR3 loop reads CASSLLRDTEAFF. The DNA of the CDR3 is TGTGCCAGCAGCTTGCTCAGGGACACTGAAGCTTTCTTT.